This T cell receptor beta chain was documented in a study of OX40 agonist ivuxolimab in advanced cancers. Study-level findings and limits: Averaging showed that CD8+ T cells had more expanded clones than CD4+ did.

Generated by immunoSEQ multiplex PCR, the TCRdb table keeps only in-frame clones and is missing some. The sample lists some 20,000 clones, 83% seen once, with 50% to 55% in the top ten. Remarks on this clone: No antigen is known for it.

V shed 6 bases, J shed 3 bases, and the junction held 3 bases outside the gene matches. The V gene's germline CDR1 is SGHNT and CDR2 YENEEA. The CDR3 length is 14 residues. The rearrangement links TRBV11-3 to TRBJ1-5; 9 bases align to TRBD1. The specimen comprised CD4+ or CD8+ T cells sorted from blood, sampled in a trial of the OX40 agonist ivuxolimab. The origin of this receptor is an adult with an advanced solid tumor such as melanoma, head and neck, liver or kidney cancer. The CDR3 protein is CASRGDRANQPQHF. In DNA, the CDR3 is TGTGCCAGCAGAGGGGACAGGGCCAATCAGCCCCAGCATTTT.